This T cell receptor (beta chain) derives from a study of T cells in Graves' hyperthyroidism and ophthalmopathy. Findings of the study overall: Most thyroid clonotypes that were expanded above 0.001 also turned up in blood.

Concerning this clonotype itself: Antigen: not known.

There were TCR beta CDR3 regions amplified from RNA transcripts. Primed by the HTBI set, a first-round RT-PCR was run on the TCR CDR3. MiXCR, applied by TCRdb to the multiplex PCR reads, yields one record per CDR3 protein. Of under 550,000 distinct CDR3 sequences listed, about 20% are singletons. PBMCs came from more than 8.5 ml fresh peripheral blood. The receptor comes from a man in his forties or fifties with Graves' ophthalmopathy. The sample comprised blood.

CDR3 in DNA: TGTGCCAGTAGTATGGGGGGCGGGTTCAGCCACGAGCAGTACTTC. Translated: CASSMGGGFSHEQYF. The chain employs TRBV19 and TRBJ2-7, with D perhaps being TRBD1 or TRBD2 (6 bases each). The CDR3 runs to 15 residues. CDR1 and CDR2 from the germline V gene are LNHDA and SQIVND (reference sequence). Trimming shortened V by 3 bases and J by 5 bases, and 17 bases separated the two germline ends.